This record covers a single TCR beta chain. Its cognate antigen is unknown. The data originate from a study of T cells in Graves' hyperthyroidism and ophthalmopathy. Overall study findings and caveats: Most expanded thyroid clonotypes above 0.001 recurred in blood.

Template material for amplifying TCR beta CDR3 regions consisted of RNA transcripts. HTBI primers were employed in a first-round RT-PCR of the TCR CDR3. MiXCR, run by TCRdb on the multiplex PCR reads, gives a single entry per CDR3 protein. This sample has some 600,000 distinct CDR3 sequences, with 46% found just once. Germline lookup yields CDR1 SEHNR and CDR2 FQNEAQ (reference sequence). The CDR3 has 13 residues. V lost 5 bases and J lost 3, with 11 bases in between. This TCR was sampled from a woman in her late teens or twenties with Graves' hyperthyroidism. The chain has TRBV7-9 and TRBJ2-7, with D maybe TRBD2 (6 bases). The sample comprised peripheral blood or thyroid tissue (not recorded which). This CDR3 reads CASSQGLNYEQYF. CDR3 nucleotides: TGTGCCAGCAGCCAAGGACTAAACTACGAGCAGTACTTC.